Given below is one TCR beta chain in context. The data were obtained in a study of blood T cell repertoires in COVID-19. Study details: COVID-19 samples, acute and convalescent, were from the United States, Italy and Spain. T cells, B-cell-depleted T cells, or PBMCs provided the cDNA or gDNA that served as material.

Some clones are missing from TCRdb's copy, which holds only in-frame ones; the method was immunoSEQ multiplex PCR. The sample has 30,000 to 40,000 clones; around 86% are singletons. Sample: peripheral blood. The sequence was obtained from an elderly woman with active or convalescent COVID-19.

CDR3 protein: CASRHLRGQGNYGYTF. CDR3 bases: TGTGCCAGCAGGCATCTCAGAGGCCAGGGGAACTATGGCTACACCTTC. The chain uses TRBV5-4 and TRBJ1-2; a possible D gene is TRBD1 (6 bases). The CDR3 is 16 residues long. CDR1 SGHNT and CDR2 YYREEE come from the germline V gene (reference sequence). V was clipped by 5 bases and J by 2 bases, with 19 bases between them.